The TCR beta chain under discussion was sequenced for a study of blood T cell repertoires in COVID-19. Overall study context: Nucleic acid was either cDNA or gDNA, and it came from T cells, B-cell-depleted T cells, or PBMCs.

Repertoires were generated with immunoSEQ multiplex PCR, while TCRdb's copy carries only in-frame clones and drops some. The sample holds 270,000 or so clones, about 89% seen once. This study enrolled people aged roughly 18 to 89 from 24 US geographic areas. CDR3 length: 13 residues. Deletions cut 3 bases from V and 1 base from J, with 9 bases between. Germline V lookup: CDR1 GTSNPN, CDR2 SVGIG (reference sequence). The table lists this clone with a few counts. This chain links TRBV30 with TRBJ1-1; D is possibly TRBD1 (6 bases). Material: PBMCs or T cells enriched from blood (not recorded which). The receptor's source is a young woman who had recovered from COVID-19. The CDR3 spells CAWSGQTNTEAFF. CDR3 in DNA: TGTGCCTGGAGCGGACAGACGAACACTGAAGCTTTCTTT.